This T cell receptor (beta chain) appears in the sequencing data of a study of T cells in localized non-small cell lung cancer. The V gene lost 4 bases and the J gene lost 5 bases, with 8 bases spanning the gap. Germline values: CDR1 SEHNR, CDR2 FQNEAQ (reference sequence). This CDR3 spans 12 amino acids. Findings and limits, study-wide: Adjacent lung was found to contain a median approximately 50 of the top 100 tumor clones. Higher blood T cell density tracked longer overall survival. Clonality of T cells reached its maximum in uninvolved adjacent lung, surpassing tumor.

About this clone: Its antigen is as yet unknown.

TCRdb's copy holds only in-frame clones and misses some; the assay was immunoSEQ multiplex PCR. The sample contains 20,000 to 30,000 clones, roughly 87% of which appear only once. Sequenced material: peripheral blood, taken before any cancer treatment. The source of this sequence is a male donor older than 55 with stage I squamous cell lung carcinoma. J is TRBJ1-2 and V is TRBV7-9; D remains unclear. The CDR3 DNA sequence: TGTGCCAGCAGCTCCAAACGATATGGCTACACCTTC. Residues: CASSSKRYGYTF. Full variable domain (rest looked up from reference TRBV7-9 and TRBJ1-2): DTGVSQNPRHKITKRGQNVTFRCDPISEHNRLYWYRQTLGQGPEFLTYFQNEAQLEKSRLLSDRFSAERPKGSFSTLEIQRTEQGDSAMYLCASSSKRYGYTFGSGTRLTVV.